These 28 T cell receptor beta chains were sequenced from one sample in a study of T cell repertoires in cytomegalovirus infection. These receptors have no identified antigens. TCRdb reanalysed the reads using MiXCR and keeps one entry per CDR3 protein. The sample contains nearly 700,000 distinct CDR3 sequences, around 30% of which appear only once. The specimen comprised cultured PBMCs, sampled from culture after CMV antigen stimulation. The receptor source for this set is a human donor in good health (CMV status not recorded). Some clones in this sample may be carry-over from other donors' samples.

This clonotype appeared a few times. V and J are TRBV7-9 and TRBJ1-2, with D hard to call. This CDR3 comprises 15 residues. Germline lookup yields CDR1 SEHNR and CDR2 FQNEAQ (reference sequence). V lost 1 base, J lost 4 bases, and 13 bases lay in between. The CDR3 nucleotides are TGTGCCAGCAGCTTAGAGAGAGGAGGAGGCTATGGCTACACCTTC. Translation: CASSLERGGGYGYTF.

The CDR3 nucleotides are TGTGCCAGTAGTATAGGAGCGGGTATGGGCGGTTATAGCAATCAGCCCCAGCATTTT. Translation gives CASSIGAGMGGYSNQPQHF. V gene TRBV19 combines with J gene TRBJ1-5; D is uncertain. Trimming left V 1 base short and J 0 bases short, with 19 bases between. Germline V gene data show CDR1 as LNHDA and CDR2 as SQIVND (reference sequence). This CDR3 is 19 amino acids long. Together with reference TRBV19 and TRBJ1-5, the CDR3 gives the full variable domain: DGGITQSPKYLFRKEGQNVTLSCEQNLNHDAMYWYRQDPGQGLRLIYYSQIVNDFQKGDIAEGYSVSREKKESFPLTVTSAQKNPTAFYLCASSIGAGMGGYSNQPQHFGDGTRLSIL.

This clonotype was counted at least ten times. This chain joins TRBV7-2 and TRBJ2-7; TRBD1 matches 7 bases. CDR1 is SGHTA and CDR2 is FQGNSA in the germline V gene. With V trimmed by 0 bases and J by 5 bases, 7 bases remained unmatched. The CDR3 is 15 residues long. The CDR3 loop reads CASSLAITQGNEQYF. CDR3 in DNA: TGTGCCAGCAGCTTAGCTATAACACAGGGGAACGAGCAGTACTTC.

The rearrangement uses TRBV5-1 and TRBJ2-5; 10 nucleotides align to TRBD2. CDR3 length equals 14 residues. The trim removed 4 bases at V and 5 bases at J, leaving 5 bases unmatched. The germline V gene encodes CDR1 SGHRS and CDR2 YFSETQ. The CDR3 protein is CASSEREGRETQYF. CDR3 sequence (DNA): TGCGCCAGCAGCGAGCGGGAGGGACGGGAGACCCAGTACTTC.

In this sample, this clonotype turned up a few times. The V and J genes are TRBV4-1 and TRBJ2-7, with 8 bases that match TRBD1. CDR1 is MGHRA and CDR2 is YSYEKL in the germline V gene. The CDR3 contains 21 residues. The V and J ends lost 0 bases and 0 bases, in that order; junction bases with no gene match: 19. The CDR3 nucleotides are TGCGCCAGCAGCCAAGAAGGAATCTTAGGGGACAGGCCGGAGAGCTCCTACGAGCAGTACTTC. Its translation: CASSQEGILGDRPESSYEQYF.

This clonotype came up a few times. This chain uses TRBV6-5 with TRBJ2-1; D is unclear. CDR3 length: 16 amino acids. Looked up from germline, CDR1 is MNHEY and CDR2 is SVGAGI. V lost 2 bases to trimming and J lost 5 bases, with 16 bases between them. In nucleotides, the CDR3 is TGTGCCAGCAGTTACGCGAGCCGTATCGGGCACAATGAGCAGTTCTTC. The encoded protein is CASSYASRIGHNEQFF.

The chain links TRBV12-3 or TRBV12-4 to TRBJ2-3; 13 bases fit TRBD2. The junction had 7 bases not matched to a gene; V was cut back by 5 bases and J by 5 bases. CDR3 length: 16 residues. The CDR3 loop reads CASSKGLAGIIDTQYF. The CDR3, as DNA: TGTGCCAGCAGTAAGGGACTAGCGGGAATAATAGATACGCAGTATTTT.

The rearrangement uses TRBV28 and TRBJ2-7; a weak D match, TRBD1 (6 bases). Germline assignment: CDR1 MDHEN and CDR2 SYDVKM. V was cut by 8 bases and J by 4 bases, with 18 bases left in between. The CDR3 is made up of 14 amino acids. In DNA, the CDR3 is TGTGCCAGCCTCGATCTAGGCAGGGGATACGAGCAGTACTTC. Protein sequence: CASLDLGRGYEQYF.

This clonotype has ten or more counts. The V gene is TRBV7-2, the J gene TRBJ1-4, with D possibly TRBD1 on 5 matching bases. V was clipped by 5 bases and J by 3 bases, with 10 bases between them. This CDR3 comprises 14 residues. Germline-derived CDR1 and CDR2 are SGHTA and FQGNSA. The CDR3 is CASSLGTSNEKLFF. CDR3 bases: TGTGCCAGCAGCCTGGGGACGTCTAATGAAAAACTGTTTTTT. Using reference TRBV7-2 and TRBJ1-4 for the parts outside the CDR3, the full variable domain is GAGVSQSPSNKVTEKGKDVELRCDPISGHTALYWYRQSLGQGLEFLIYFQGNSAPDKSGLPSDRFSAERTGGSVSTLTIQRTQQEDSAVYLCASSLGTSNEKLFFGSGTQLSVL.

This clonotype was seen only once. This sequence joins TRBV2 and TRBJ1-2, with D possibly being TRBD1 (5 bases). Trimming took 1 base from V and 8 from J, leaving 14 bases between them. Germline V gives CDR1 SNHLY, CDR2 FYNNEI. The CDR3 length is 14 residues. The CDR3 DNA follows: TGTGCCAGCAGTGAAGGGAACAGCTGGGGGGGCTACACCTTC. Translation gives CASSEGNSWGGYTF.

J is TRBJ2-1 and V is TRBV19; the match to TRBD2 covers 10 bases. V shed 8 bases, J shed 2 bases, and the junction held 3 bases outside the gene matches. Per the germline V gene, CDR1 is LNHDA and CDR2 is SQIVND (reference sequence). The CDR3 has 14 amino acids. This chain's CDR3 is CASRTSGTYNEQFF. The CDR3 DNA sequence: TGTGCCAGTCGGACTAGCGGTACCTACAATGAGCAGTTCTTC.

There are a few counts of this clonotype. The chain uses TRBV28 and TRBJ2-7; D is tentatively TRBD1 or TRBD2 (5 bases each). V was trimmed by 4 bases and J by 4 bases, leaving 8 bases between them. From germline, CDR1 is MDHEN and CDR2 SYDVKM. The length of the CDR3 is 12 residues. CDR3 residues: CASSWDLYEQYF. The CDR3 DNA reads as TGTGCCAGCAGTTGGGACCTTTACGAGCAGTACTTC. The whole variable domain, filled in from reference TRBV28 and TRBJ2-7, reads DVKVTQSSRYLVKRTGEKVFLECVQDMDHENMFWYRQDPGLGLRLIYFSYDVKMKEKGDIPEGYSVSREKKERFSLILESASTNQTSMYLCASSWDLYEQYFGPGTRLTVT.

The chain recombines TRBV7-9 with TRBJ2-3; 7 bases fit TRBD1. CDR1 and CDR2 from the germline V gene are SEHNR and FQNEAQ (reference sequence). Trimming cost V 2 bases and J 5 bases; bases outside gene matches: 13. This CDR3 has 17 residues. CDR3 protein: CASSLTPTGIMGDTQYF. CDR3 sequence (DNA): TGTGCCAGCAGCTTAACCCCGACAGGGATCATGGGAGATACGCAGTATTTT.

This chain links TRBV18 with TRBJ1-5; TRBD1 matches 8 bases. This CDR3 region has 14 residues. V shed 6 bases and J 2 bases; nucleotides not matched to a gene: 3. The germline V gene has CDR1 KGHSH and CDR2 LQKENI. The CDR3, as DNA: TGTGCCAGCTCCACAGGGGGTGGCAATCAGCCCCAGCATTTT. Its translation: CASSTGGGNQPQHF.

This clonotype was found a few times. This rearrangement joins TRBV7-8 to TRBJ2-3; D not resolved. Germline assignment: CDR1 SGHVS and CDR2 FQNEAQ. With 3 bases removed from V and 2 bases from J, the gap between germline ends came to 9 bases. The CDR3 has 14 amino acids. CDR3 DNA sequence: TGTGCCAGCAGCTTGTTAACCCCCACAGATACGCAGTATTTT. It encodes CASSLLTPTDTQYF.

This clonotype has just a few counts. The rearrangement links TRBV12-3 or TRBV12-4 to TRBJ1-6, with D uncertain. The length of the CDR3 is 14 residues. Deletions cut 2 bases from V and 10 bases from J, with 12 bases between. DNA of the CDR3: TGTGCCAGCAGTTTATTCCAGTTGCGGTCACCCCTCCACTTT. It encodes CASSLFQLRSPLHF.

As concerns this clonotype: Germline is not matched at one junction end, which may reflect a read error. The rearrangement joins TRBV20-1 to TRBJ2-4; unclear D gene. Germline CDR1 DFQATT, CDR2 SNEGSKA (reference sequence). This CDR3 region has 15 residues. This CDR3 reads CNARGIGNPRNIQYF. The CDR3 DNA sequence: TGCAATGCTAGAGGCATAGGGAACCCTCGGAACATTCAGTACTTC.

CDR3 in amino acids: CASSVTGGATGELFF. The CDR3 DNA follows: TGTGCCAGCAGTGTGACAGGGGGCGCCACCGGGGAGCTGTTTTTT. The rearrangement uses TRBV12-3 or TRBV12-4 and TRBJ2-2; TRBD1 matches at 10 bases. V lost 5 bases, J lost 4 bases, and 4 bases stayed unmatched. The length of the CDR3 is 15 residues.

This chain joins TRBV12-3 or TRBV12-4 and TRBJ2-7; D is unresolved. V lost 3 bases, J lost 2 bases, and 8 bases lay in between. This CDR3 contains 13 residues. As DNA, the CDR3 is TGTGCCAGCAGTTTTTCTACTCCCTACGAGCAGTACTTC. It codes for CASSFSTPYEQYF.

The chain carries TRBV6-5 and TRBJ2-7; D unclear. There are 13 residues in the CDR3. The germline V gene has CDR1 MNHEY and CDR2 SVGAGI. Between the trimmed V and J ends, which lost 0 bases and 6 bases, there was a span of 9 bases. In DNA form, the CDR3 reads TGTGCCAGCAGTTACTCTAGGGTAGGCGAGCAGTACGTC. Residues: CASSYSRVGEQYV.

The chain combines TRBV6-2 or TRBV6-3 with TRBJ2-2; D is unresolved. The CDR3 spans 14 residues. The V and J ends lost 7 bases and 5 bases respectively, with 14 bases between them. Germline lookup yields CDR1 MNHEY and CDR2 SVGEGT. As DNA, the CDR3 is TGTGCCAGCATTAGGGATTTTACGACCGGGGAGCTGTTTTTT. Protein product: CASIRDFTTGELFF.

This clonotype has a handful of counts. The CDR3 sequence: CASSDSGRVYNEQFF. CDR3 sequence (DNA): TGTGCCAGCAGCGATAGCGGGAGGGTCTACAATGAGCAGTTCTTC. The chain carries TRBV7-9 and TRBJ2-1; the match to TRBD2 covers 11 bases. The V and J ends lost 5 bases and 3 bases, in that order; junction bases with no gene match: 3. Germline V gives CDR1 SEHNR, CDR2 FQNEAQ (reference sequence). This CDR3 spans 15 amino acids.

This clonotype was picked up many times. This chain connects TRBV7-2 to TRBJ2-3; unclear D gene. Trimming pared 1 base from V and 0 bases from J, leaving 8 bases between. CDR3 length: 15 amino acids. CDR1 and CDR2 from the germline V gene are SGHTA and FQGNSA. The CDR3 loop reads CASSLGSTSTDTQYF. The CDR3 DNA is TGTGCCAGCAGCTTAGGGTCCACTAGCACAGATACGCAGTATTTT.

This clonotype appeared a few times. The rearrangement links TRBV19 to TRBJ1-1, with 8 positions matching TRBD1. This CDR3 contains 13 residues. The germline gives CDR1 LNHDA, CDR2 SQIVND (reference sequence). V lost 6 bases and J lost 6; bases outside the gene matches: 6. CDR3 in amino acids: CASSLDREAEAFF. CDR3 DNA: TGTGCCAGTAGCCTGGACAGGGAGGCTGAAGCTTTCTTT.

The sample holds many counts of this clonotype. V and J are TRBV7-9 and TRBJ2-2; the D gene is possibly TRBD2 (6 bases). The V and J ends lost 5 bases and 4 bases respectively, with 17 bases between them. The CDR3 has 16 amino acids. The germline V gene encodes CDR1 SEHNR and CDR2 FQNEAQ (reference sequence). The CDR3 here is CASSTSSVSITGELFF. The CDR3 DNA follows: TGTGCCAGCAGCACGTCTAGCGTATCCATCACCGGGGAGCTGTTTTTT.

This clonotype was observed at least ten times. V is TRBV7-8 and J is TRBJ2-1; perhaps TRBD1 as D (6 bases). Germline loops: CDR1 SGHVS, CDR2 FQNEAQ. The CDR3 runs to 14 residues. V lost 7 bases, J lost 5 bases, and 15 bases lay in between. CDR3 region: CASTQGLADNEQFF. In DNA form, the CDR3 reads TGTGCCAGCACCCAGGGGCTAGCAGACAATGAGCAGTTCTTC.

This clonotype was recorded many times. DNA for the CDR3: TGTGCCAGCAGCTTAGTCGGTTCTAGAGCAGAGACCCAGTACTTC. Amino acid sequence: CASSLVGSRAETQYF. The rearrangement links TRBV7-2 to TRBJ2-5; D is unclear. Trimming cost V 1 base and J 4 bases, with 13 bases left between them. Germline CDR1 reads SGHTA; CDR2 reads FQGNSA. The CDR3 totals 15 residues.

Written as DNA, the CDR3 is TGTGCCAGCAGCCCAGGGACAGGGTGGAGATCTAACTATGGCTACACCTTC. Its translation is CASSPGTGWRSNYGYTF. This rearrangement joins TRBV5-4 to TRBJ1-2; 9 bases match TRBD1. From germline, CDR1 is SGHNT and CDR2 YYREEE (reference sequence). The CDR3 spans 17 residues. J was trimmed by 0 bases and V by 4 bases; bases with no gene match: 10. Looking up the rest from reference TRBV5-4 and TRBJ1-2 gives the full variable domain: ETGVTQSPTHLIKTRGQQVTLRCSSQSGHNTVSWYQQALGQGPQFIFQYYREEENGRGNFPPRFSGLQFPNYSSELNVNALELDDSALYLCASSPGTGWRSNYGYTFGSGTRLTVV.